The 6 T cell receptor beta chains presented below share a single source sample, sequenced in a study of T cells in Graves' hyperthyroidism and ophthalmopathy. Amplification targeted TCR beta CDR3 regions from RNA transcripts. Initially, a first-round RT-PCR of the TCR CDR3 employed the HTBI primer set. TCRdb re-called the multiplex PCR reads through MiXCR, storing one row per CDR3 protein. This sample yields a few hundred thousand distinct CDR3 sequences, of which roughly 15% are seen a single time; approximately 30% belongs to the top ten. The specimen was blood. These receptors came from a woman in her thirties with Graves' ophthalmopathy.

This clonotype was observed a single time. The CDR3: CSVQLGIEAFF. The DNA of the CDR3 is TGCAGTGTACAGCTCGGGATTGAAGCTTTCTTT. The gene calls are TRBV20-1 and TRBJ1-1; D is unresolved. Germline loops: CDR1 DFQATT, CDR2 SNEGSKA (reference sequence). V lost 7 bases and J 7 bases, leaving 13 bases between the germline ends. CDR3 length: 11 residues.

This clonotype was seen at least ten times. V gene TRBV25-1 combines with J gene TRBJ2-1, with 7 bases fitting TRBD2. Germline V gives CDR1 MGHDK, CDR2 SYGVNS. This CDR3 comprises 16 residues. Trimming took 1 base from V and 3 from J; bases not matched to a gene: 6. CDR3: CASSESNGRFYNEQFF. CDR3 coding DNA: TGTGCCAGCAGTGAATCGAACGGGAGGTTCTACAATGAGCAGTTCTTC.

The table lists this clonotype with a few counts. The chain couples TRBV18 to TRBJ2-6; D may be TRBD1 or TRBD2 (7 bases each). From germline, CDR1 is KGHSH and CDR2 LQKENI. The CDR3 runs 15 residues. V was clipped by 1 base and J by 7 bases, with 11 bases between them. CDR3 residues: CASSPREGAANVLTF. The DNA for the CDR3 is TGTGCCAGCTCACCACGGGAGGGGGCCGCCAACGTCCTGACTTTC.

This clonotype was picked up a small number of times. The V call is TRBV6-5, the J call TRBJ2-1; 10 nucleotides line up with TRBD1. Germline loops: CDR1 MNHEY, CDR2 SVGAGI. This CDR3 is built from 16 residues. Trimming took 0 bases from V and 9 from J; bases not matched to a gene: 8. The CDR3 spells CASSYSEFGTGVEQFF. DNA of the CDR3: TGTGCCAGCAGTTACTCGGAGTTTGGGACAGGGGTTGAGCAGTTCTTC.

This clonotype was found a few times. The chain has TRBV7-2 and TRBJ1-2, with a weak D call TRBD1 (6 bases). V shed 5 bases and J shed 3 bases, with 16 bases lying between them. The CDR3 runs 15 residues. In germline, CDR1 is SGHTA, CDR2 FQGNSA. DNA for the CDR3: TGTGCCAGCAGCACCCATCCCGGGACATACTATGGCTACACCTTC. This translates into CASSTHPGTYYGYTF. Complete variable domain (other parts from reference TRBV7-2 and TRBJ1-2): GAGVSQSPSNKVTEKGKDVELRCDPISGHTALYWYRQSLGQGLEFLIYFQGNSAPDKSGLPSDRFSAERTGGSVSTLTIQRTQQEDSAVYLCASSTHPGTYYGYTFGSGTRLTVV.

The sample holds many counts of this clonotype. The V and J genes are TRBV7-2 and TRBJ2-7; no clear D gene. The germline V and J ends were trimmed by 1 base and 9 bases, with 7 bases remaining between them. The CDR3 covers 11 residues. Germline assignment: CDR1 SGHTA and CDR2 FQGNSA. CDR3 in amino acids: CASSLDEGQYF. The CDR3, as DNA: TGTGCCAGCAGCTTAGACGAAGGGCAGTACTTC.